The clone carrying this TCR beta chain has a single count. The antigen is not known. The investigators split CD4+ cells into a CD45RA+ naive subset and a CD45RA-negative memory subset. Some clones are missing from TCRdb's copy, which holds only in-frame ones; the method was immunoSEQ multiplex PCR. Of 2,100,000 or so clones detected, around 95% appear once; the ten largest clones hold roughly 0.13%. This sample is part of a study of shared clonotypes between healthy human individuals. Background on the study: A couple of female and a few male donors aged 18 to 49 were enrolled.

Whole-study findings and limits: Clonotype sharing among the donors was expected to vary with sequencing depth.

The ends were cut back, 1 base at V and 7 bases at J, with 14 bases in the middle. Germline assignment: CDR1 SGHTA and CDR2 FQGNSA. The CDR3 loop spans 14 amino acids. This chain joins TRBV7-2 and TRBJ2-7; D uncertain. Sequenced input: naive CD4+ T cells sorted from blood. Subset specified: CD45RA+ positively selected. The TCR sequence derives from a man aged 18 to 30 in good health. CDR3 in amino acids: CASSLEGLAGEQYF. The CDR3 nucleotides are TGTGCCAGCAGCTTAGAGGGTTTAGCTGGTGAGCAGTACTTC.